These 24 T cell receptor beta chains were all obtained from the same sample, sequenced in a study of T cell responses to AZD1222 COVID-19 vaccine. Only in-frame clones appear in the TCRdb table, and some are missing; sequencing was by immunoSEQ multiplex PCR. The table lists approximately 130,000 clones, around 83% of them singletons. The source material was peripheral blood, sampled 28 days after the second AZD1222 dose. Every receptor here comes from an adult who received the AZD1222 COVID-19 vaccine.

This rearrangement joins TRBV11-3 to TRBJ1-5, with 7 nucleotides matching TRBD1. This CDR3 is built from 19 residues. CDR1 and CDR2 (germline): SGHNT, YENEEA. Losses at the gene ends were 0 bases for V and 0 bases for J; bases not matched to a gene: 11. The CDR3 protein is CASSLDWEQGGISNQPQHF. The CDR3 nucleotides read TGTGCCAGCAGCTTAGACTGGGAGCAGGGGGGAATTAGCAATCAGCCCCAGCATTTT.

The CDR3 nucleotides are TGCGCCAGCAGCGACCAATGGACAGGAGGGAATTCACCCCTCCACTTT. It translates to CASSDQWTGGNSPLHF. The rearrangement joins TRBV5-1 to TRBJ1-6; 7 nucleotides match TRBD1. The CDR3 has 16 amino acids. V lost 4 bases and J lost 7; bases outside the gene matches: 11. The germline V gene has CDR1 SGHRS and CDR2 YFSETQ.

The V call is TRBV6-5, the J call TRBJ1-2; unclear D gene. The CDR3 contains 12 residues. Per germline, CDR1 MNHEY and CDR2 SVGAGI. Trimming shortened V by 5 bases and J by 8 bases, and 12 bases separated the two germline ends. The CDR3 spells CASSRASGGYTF. The CDR3 nucleotides are TGTGCCAGCAGTCGGGCGTCGGGCGGCTACACCTTC.

DNA for the CDR3: TGCGCCAGCAGCCTCGGGAGCAATCAGCCCCAGCATTTT. Translation gives CASSLGSNQPQHF. The rearrangement uses TRBV4-3 and TRBJ1-5, with D unresolved. This CDR3 contains 13 residues. Per the germline V gene, CDR1 is LGHNA and CDR2 is YSLEER. Trimming pared 4 bases from V and 1 base from J, leaving 5 bases between.

The genes are TRBV12-3 or TRBV12-4 and TRBJ1-1; D unresolved. Trimming removed 4 bases from V and 1 base from J, with 7 bases in between. CDR3 length equals 13 residues. CDR3 nucleotides: TGTGCCAGCAGTTGGGCGGAGAACACTGAAGCTTTCTTT. Its translation: CASSWAENTEAFF.

The chain recombines TRBV11-3 with TRBJ1-3; D possibly corresponds to TRBD1 (5 bases). Trimming removed 2 bases at V and 0 bases at J, with 17 bases between. This CDR3 contains 18 residues. Germline V gives CDR1 SGHNT, CDR2 YENEEA. In DNA form, the CDR3 reads TGTGCCAGCAGCTTAAGCCAGAACCCGACAGCCTCTGGAAACACCATATATTTT. It is translated as CASSLSQNPTASGNTIYF.

The V gene is TRBV28, the J gene TRBJ1-2, with a possible D match to TRBD1 (5 bases). From germline, CDR1 is MDHEN and CDR2 SYDVKM. Trimming stripped 7 bases from V and 5 bases from J, with 14 bases between. This CDR3 contains 13 residues. The CDR3 spells CASTSDIGYGYTF. The CDR3, as DNA: TGTGCCAGCACCTCGGACATTGGTTATGGCTACACCTTC.

This chain joins TRBV7-8 and TRBJ2-6; either TRBD1 or TRBD2 may supply D (5 bases each). Trimming cost V 5 bases and J 1 base, with 18 bases left between them. Per the germline V gene, CDR1 is SGHVS and CDR2 is FQNEAQ. There are 18 residues in the CDR3. CDR3 region: CASSEYGAALSGANVLTF. DNA of the CDR3: TGTGCCAGCAGCGAGTACGGGGCTGCTTTATCTGGGGCCAACGTCCTGACTTTC.

V gene TRBV6-2 or TRBV6-3 combines with J gene TRBJ1-5, with 8 bases that match TRBD1. This CDR3 has 16 residues. V trimming: 5 bases; J trimming: 0 bases; junction bases outside the gene matches: 6. Looked up from germline, CDR1 is MNHEY and CDR2 is SVGEGT. For the CDR3, the DNA is TGTGCCAGCAGTCCCACAGGGGGATATAGCAATCAGCCCCAGCATTTT. This encodes CASSPTGGYSNQPQHF.

The chain uses TRBV6-4 and TRBJ2-3; TRBD2 matches 9 bases. Germline-derived CDR1 and CDR2 are MRHNA and SNTAGT. The trim removed 0 bases at V and 0 bases at J, leaving 1 base unmatched. The CDR3 totals 16 residues. CDR3 residues: CASSDSAGGSTDTQYF. The DNA for the CDR3 is TGTGCCAGCAGTGACTCAGCGGGGGGCAGCACAGATACGCAGTATTTT.

The chain uses TRBV9 and TRBJ2-7, with D perhaps matching TRBD1 or TRBD2 (7 bases each). Trimming took 1 base from V and 3 from J, leaving 17 bases between them. The CDR3 length is 16 residues. Germline V gene data show CDR1 as SGDLS and CDR2 as YYNGEE. CDR3 sequence: CASSVSVGGGGYEQYF. The CDR3 DNA reads as TGTGCCAGCAGCGTATCTGTGGGAGGGGGCGGCTACGAGCAGTACTTC. Looking up the rest from reference TRBV9 and TRBJ2-7 gives the full variable domain: DSGVTQTPKHLITATGQRVTLRCSPRSGDLSVYWYQQSLDQGLQFLIQYYNGEERAKGNILERFSAQQFPDLHSELNLSSLELGDSALYFCASSVSVGGGGYEQYFGPGTRLTVT.

The chain is built from TRBV6-2 or TRBV6-3 and TRBJ2-3; tentatively, D is TRBD1 or TRBD2 (6 bases each). The CDR3 loop spans 12 amino acids. V lost 0 bases, J lost 11 bases, and 9 bases lay in between. The germline gives CDR1 MNHEY, CDR2 SVGEGT. CDR3 protein: CASSYSEGGQYF. The CDR3 DNA sequence: TGTGCCAGCAGTTACTCGGAGGGGGGGCAGTATTTT.

The V call is TRBV28, the J call TRBJ1-5; 7 positions match TRBD1. V lost 7 bases and J lost 6; bases outside the gene matches: 15. The CDR3 totals 16 residues. Germline V gene lookup returns CDR1 MDHEN and CDR2 SYDVKM. The CDR3 reads CASTPPPTGAGQPQHF. The CDR3 DNA sequence: TGTGCCAGCACCCCCCCGCCAACAGGGGCGGGTCAGCCCCAGCATTTT.

The rearrangement uses TRBV18 and TRBJ2-7; D may be TRBD1 (6 bases). This CDR3 region has 15 residues. The germline V gene encodes CDR1 KGHSH and CDR2 LQKENI. V gave up 4 bases and J gave up 0 bases, with 13 bases separating them. The CDR3 spells CASSLGQSNSYEQYF. CDR3 bases: TGTGCCAGCTCACTCGGACAGAGCAACTCCTACGAGCAGTACTTC.

The chain uses TRBV18 and TRBJ1-2; D gene ambiguous. Trimming left V 4 bases short and J 8 bases short, with 11 bases between. This CDR3 is built from 12 residues. CDR1 KGHSH and CDR2 LQKENI come from the germline V gene. The CDR3, as DNA: TGTGCCAGCTCACTCAACCTCGAGGGCTACACCTTC. Encoded protein: CASSLNLEGYTF.

V and J are TRBV11-2 and TRBJ1-3; D is undetermined. The V end lost 1 base, the J end lost 0 bases, and 7 bases lay between the germline ends. Germline-derived CDR1 and CDR2 are SGHAT and FQNNGV. There are 15 residues in the CDR3. In nucleotides, the CDR3 is TGTGCCAGCAGCTTAGTGCCACTCTCTGGAAACACCATATATTTT. Its protein is CASSLVPLSGNTIYF.

This chain uses TRBV6-5 with TRBJ1-3; D is ambiguous. The CDR3 loop spans 15 amino acids. The germline V and J ends were trimmed by 2 bases and 0 bases, with 8 bases remaining between them. Germline values: CDR1 MNHEY, CDR2 SVGAGI. DNA for the CDR3: TGTGCCAGCAGTTACGCGGTTAACTCTGGAAACACCATATATTTT. As protein: CASSYAVNSGNTIYF.

The chain couples TRBV4-3 to TRBJ1-1, with 10 bases that match TRBD1. Germline CDR1 is LGHNA and CDR2 is YSLEER. The V segment lost 3 bases and the J segment 4 bases; nucleotides outside the gene matches: 11. The CDR3 length is 17 residues. CDR3 residues: CASSHALPGQGSTEAFF. The DNA of the CDR3 is TGCGCCAGCAGCCATGCGTTGCCGGGACAGGGGAGCACTGAAGCTTTCTTT.

The chain joins TRBV7-9 to TRBJ2-3; 11 nucleotides match TRBD2. The V and J ends lost 4 bases and 8 bases, in that order; junction bases with no gene match: 14. This CDR3 comprises 17 residues. CDR1 SEHNR and CDR2 FQNEAQ come from the germline V gene (reference sequence). In DNA, the CDR3 is TGTGCCAGCAGCTCCGACGGTAGCGGGGGGGGCCTCGGTACGCAGTATTTT. This translates into CASSSDGSGGGLGTQYF.

The chain recombines TRBV9 with TRBJ1-2, with a tentative D call TRBD1 (5 bases). V shed 4 bases and J shed 7 bases, with 20 bases lying between them. The germline CDR1 and CDR2 sequences are SGDLS and YYNGEE. The CDR3 extends over 15 amino acids. The CDR3 here is CASSPRTGEGPGYTF. The CDR3, as DNA: TGTGCCAGCAGCCCCAGAACCGGGGAGGGGCCTGGCTACACCTTC.

This chain links TRBV11-2 with TRBJ1-6; 7 nucleotides agree with TRBD1. Germline lookup yields CDR1 SGHAT and CDR2 FQNNGV. Losses at the gene ends were 4 bases for V and 2 bases for J; bases not matched to a gene: 5. The CDR3 runs to 16 residues. The chain's CDR3 is CASSSSTGAYNSPLHF. CDR3 nucleotide sequence: TGTGCCAGCAGCTCCTCTACAGGGGCCTATAATTCACCCCTCCACTTT.

The V gene is TRBV10-3, the J gene TRBJ2-3, with D unclear. Trimming removed 8 bases from V and 6 bases from J, with 9 bases in between. CDR1 ENHRY and CDR2 SYGVKD come from the germline V gene. The CDR3 spans 11 residues. CDR3 amino acids: CAIATLDTQYF. As DNA, the CDR3 is TGTGCCATCGCTACCCTGGATACGCAGTATTTT.

The V gene is TRBV5-1, the J gene TRBJ2-3; D unclear. This CDR3 has 15 amino acids. Per the germline V gene, CDR1 is SGHRS and CDR2 is YFSETQ. V was pared by 0 bases and J by 9 bases, with 17 bases between. The CDR3 region is CASSLALDAARTQYF. CDR3 DNA: TGCGCCAGCAGCTTGGCCTTGGACGCCGCTAGGACGCAGTATTTT.

J is TRBJ1-1 and V is TRBV6-4; TRBD1 might be the D (6 bases). Germline V gives CDR1 MRHNA, CDR2 SNTAGT. The CDR3 is made up of 14 amino acids. The ends were cut back, 2 bases at V and 2 bases at J, with 9 bases in the middle. This CDR3 is CASSDGGENTEAFF. The CDR3 nucleotides read TGTGCCAGCAGTGACGGGGGCGAAAACACTGAAGCTTTCTTT.